The entry below gives a single T cell receptor beta chain sequence along with its context. Its specificity is unknown. The PCR ran on 60 Vbeta and 13 Jbeta primers. Method: immunoSEQ multiplex PCR; TCRdb's copy keeps in-frame clones and lacks some. The data hold 90,000 or so clones, with about four fifths observed a single time. This record belongs to a study of cytomegalovirus exposure and HLA in healthy donors. About the research overall: A data release that came early held 75 million to 85 million unique TCRs from HLA-typed donors.

The V segment lost 4 bases and the J segment 1 base; nucleotides outside the gene matches: 11. The germline gives CDR1 SQVTM, CDR2 ANQGSEA. The CDR3 contains 19 residues. General study points: Follow-up analysis later connected one missense variant in DCLRE1C with trimming of TCR beta V- and J-genes. Available immune exposure information was restricted to CMV serostatus only.

The V call is TRBV29-1, the J call TRBJ2-3, with 16 bases that match TRBD2. The receptor was isolated from a man in his fifties or sixties in good health and CMV-seronegative. Source material: PBMCs. CDR3 in amino acids: CSVGPGLAGGPIGTDTQYF. In DNA, the CDR3 is TGCAGCGTTGGTCCGGGACTAGCGGGGGGGCCCATTGGCACAGATACGCAGTATTTT.